The source of this T cell receptor (beta chain) is a study of T cells after posttransplantation cyclophosphamide. Study observations and caveats: Later blood repertoires were often dominated by clones from the donor CD8+ memory compartment. TRB clonality was highly associated with recipient CMV seropositivity and reactivation.

This clone has ten or more counts. No antigen is known for it. This CDR3 spans 17 amino acids. Profiled with immunoSEQ multiplex PCR; TCRdb holds only in-frame clones, not every one. The table records around 12,000 clones without singletons, the ten largest covering around 26%. A marrow graft followed busulfan-fludarabine conditioning, with cyclophosphamide on days +3 and +4. This clonotype originated in a female patient in her thirties or forties who received an allogeneic stem cell transplant from an unrelated donor, was CMV-positive, and had acute GVHD only. The graft donor may be the source of some T cells. The chain recombines TRBV21-1 with TRBJ1-2. TRBV21-1 is a pseudogene. The sample consisted of PBMCs, taken after allogeneic stem cell transplant with posttransplant cyclophosphamide. The CDR3 DNA is TGTGCCAGCAGCAAAGAGGCAGGGGAGGGGACTAACTATGGCTACACCTTC. It encodes CASSKEAGEGTNYGYTF.